The sequence of this TCR beta chain was determined in a study of cytomegalovirus exposure and HLA in healthy donors. Overall study findings and caveats: As a later analysis revealed, most CMV-associated TCR beta chains appeared HLA-restricted.

The junction had 9 bases not matched to a gene; V was cut back by 3 bases and J by 11 bases. CDR1 and CDR2 from the germline V gene are SGHDT and YYEEEE. The CDR3 covers 15 residues. With 60 Vbeta and 13 Jbeta primers, the PCR was carried out. TCRdb's copy holds only in-frame clones and misses some; the assay was immunoSEQ multiplex PCR. Found here are 85,000 to 100,000 clones, around 60% of them singletons; the top ten hold 2% to 2.5%. Details on this clone: Its specificity is unknown.

All the people who gave samples were healthy bone marrow donors. The sequence was collected from a human donor in good health. The sequencing sample was made of PBMCs. This chain links TRBV5-6 with TRBJ1-5; TRBD1 matches at 12 bases. This CDR3 reads CASSWRDRGRETQHF. As DNA, the CDR3 is TGTGCCAGCAGCTGGCGGGACAGGGGGCGTGAAACCCAGCATTTT.